This T cell receptor beta chain was identified in a study of T cells in localized non-small cell lung cancer. Clones were sequenced by immunoSEQ multiplex PCR, and TCRdb holds only the in-frame ones, with some missing. The sample has more than 2,000 clones, around 20% seen once. The sample in question was normal lung tissue next to the tumor, obtained before any cancer treatment. The receptor set was obtained from a man aged 40-75 years with stage I squamous cell lung carcinoma.

This clone was picked up a small number of times. The V call is TRBV6-8, the J call TRBJ1-5; D is uncertain. Trimming took off 2 bases at V and 3 bases at J, with 14 bases between the two ends. This CDR3 comprises 16 residues. Germline V lookup: CDR1 MNHGY, CDR2 SAAAGT. CDR3: CASSYPGRRTNQPQHF. Here the CDR3 DNA reads TGTGCCAGCAGTTACCCAGGTAGGAGGACCAATCAGCCCCAGCATTTT.